This T cell receptor (beta chain) emerged from a study of graft-versus-host responses after intestinal transplantation. Whole-study context: Recipients uniformly received anti-thymocyte globulin induction, followed by tacrolimus and steroids for approximately 3 years.

Study-wide points: GvH clones were identified in recipient marrow, with some first appearing in ileum or blood. When patients had graft-donor T cell macrochimerism, their allografts held high graft-versus-host to host-versus-graft clonal ratios. Peak levels of circulating GvH clones tracked with early post-transplant HvG declines.

The table came from immunoSEQ multiplex PCR; TCRdb's copy has only in-frame clones and leaves some out. This sample has about 19,000 clones, with around nine tenths found just once. With respect to this clone: What it binds is not known.

The V and J ends lost 4 bases and 2 bases, in that order; junction bases with no gene match: 1. This CDR3 contains 14 residues. CDR1 is MNHEY and CDR2 is SMNVEV in the germline V gene (reference sequence). Sequencing was performed on bone marrow, taken approximately 120 days after transplant. J is TRBJ2-7 and V is TRBV27; 11 bases are shared with TRBD1. The receptor was derived from a human patient who received an intestinal transplant, so some T cells may come from the graft donor. The DNA of the CDR3 is TGTGCCAGCAGTTGGACAGGGGGCCCCTACGAGCAGTACTTC. As protein: CASSWTGGPYEQYF.